Shown below are 16 T cell receptor beta chains from a single sample sequenced in a study of cytomegalovirus exposure and HLA in healthy donors. PCR involved 60 Vbeta and 13 Jbeta primers. TCRdb keeps only in-frame clones here, not all; method: immunoSEQ multiplex PCR. The sample has some 130,000 clones; approximately 89% are singletons. The source material was PBMCs. These receptors all stem from a woman younger than 45 in good health and CMV-seropositive.

CDR3 sequence (DNA): TGTGCCAGCAGCTTCTCCCTGAGGGGGGGTTACGAGCAGTACTTC. Amino acids: CASSFSLRGGYEQYF. The J gene is TRBJ2-7, the V gene TRBV5-6, with D possibly TRBD2 on 7 matching bases. The CDR3 contains 15 residues. Germline V gene lookup returns CDR1 SGHDT and CDR2 YYEEEE. Trimming took off 2 bases at V and 4 bases at J, with 16 bases between the two ends.

The chain has TRBV4-1 and TRBJ2-7, with D maybe TRBD1 (6 bases). This CDR3 region has 16 residues. Trimming removed 0 bases from V and 5 bases from J, with 17 bases in between. Germline V CDR1 and CDR2: MGHRA, YSYEKL. The CDR3 loop is CASSQDWAGVRNEQYF. CDR3 nucleotides: TGCGCCAGCAGCCAAGATTGGGCAGGGGTTCGCAACGAGCAGTACTTC.

The chain carries TRBV5-6 and TRBJ2-3; the D gene is possibly TRBD1 (5 bases). The CDR3 length is 13 residues. V was clipped by 1 base and J by 6 bases, with 9 bases between them. Germline CDR1 SGHDT, CDR2 YYEEEE. The CDR3 loop is CASSLKGPDTQYF. The CDR3 DNA sequence: TGTGCCAGCAGCTTGAAGGGGCCGGATACGCAGTATTTT. Complete variable domain (other parts from reference TRBV5-6 and TRBJ2-3): DAGVTQSPTHLIKTRGQQVTLRCSPKSGHDTVSWYQQALGQGPQFIFQYYEEEERQRGNFPDRFSGHQFPNYSSELNVNALLLGDSALYLCASSLKGPDTQYFGPGTRLTVL.

The rearrangement joins TRBV30 to TRBJ1-2; TRBD1 agrees at 7 bases. Germline CDR1 is GTSNPN and CDR2 is SVGIG (reference sequence). This CDR3 comprises 15 residues. V shed 3 bases and J 5 bases; nucleotides not matched to a gene: 12. This CDR3 reads CAWRSSYNRGYGYTF. As DNA, the CDR3 is TGTGCCTGGAGATCTTCCTATAACAGGGGTTATGGCTACACCTTC.

The V gene is TRBV5-1, the J gene TRBJ2-6; 7 nucleotides agree with TRBD1. The V segment lost 7 bases and the J segment 0 bases; nucleotides outside the gene matches: 4. The germline V gene encodes CDR1 SGHRS and CDR2 YFSETQ. The CDR3 spans 15 residues. The CDR3 region has the DNA TGCGCCAGCGGGACAGCCCCCTCTGGGGCCAACGTCCTGACTTTC. Its translation: CASGTAPSGANVLTF.

V is TRBV28 and J is TRBJ2-7; D is perhaps TRBD2 (5 bases). Per the germline V gene, CDR1 is MDHEN and CDR2 is SYDVKM. The CDR3 sequence is 13 residues long. Trimming shortened V by 6 bases and J by 5 bases, and 14 bases separated the two germline ends. The CDR3 reads CASRRTGVDEQYF. In nucleotides, the CDR3 is TGTGCCAGCAGACGGACTGGGGTAGACGAGCAGTACTTC.

The rearrangement joins TRBV6-5 to TRBJ2-7; possible D gene TRBD1, 6 bases. The V end lost 2 bases, the J end lost 3 bases, and 8 bases lay between the germline ends. Germline CDR1 reads MNHEY; CDR2 reads SVGAGI. The CDR3 runs to 13 residues. The CDR3 coding sequence is TGTGCCAGCAGTTACCGGGACAACTACGAGCAGTACTTC. Translated, it gives CASSYRDNYEQYF.

This clone occurred a few times. This rearrangement joins TRBV7-9 to TRBJ1-2; no clear D. The CDR3 totals 14 residues. Trimming left V 7 bases short and J 0 bases short, with 12 bases between. In germline, CDR1 is SEHNR, CDR2 FQNEAQ (reference sequence). For the CDR3, the DNA is TGTGCCAGCACCGCTGGAGGTTCTAACTATGGCTACACCTTC. Translation: CASTAGGSNYGYTF.

CDR3 in DNA: TGTGCCAGCAGCTTATATGGCAATCAGCCCCAGCATTTT. It is translated as CASSLYGNQPQHF. The genes are TRBV7-3 and TRBJ1-5, with no clear D. This CDR3 is built from 13 residues. CDR1 is SGHTA and CDR2 is FQGTGA in the germline V gene. The V gene lost 2 bases and the J gene lost 2 bases, with 4 bases spanning the gap.

Only one count was recorded for this clone. The chain has TRBV20-1 and TRBJ2-3; D remains unclear. The CDR3 is made up of 11 amino acids. Germline values: CDR1 DFQATT, CDR2 SNEGSKA (reference sequence). V was pared by 5 bases and J by 3 bases, with 6 bases between. The CDR3 bases are TGCAGTGCTGACTTGACAGATACGCAGTATTTT. It encodes CSADLTDTQYF.

V gene TRBV10-3 combines with J gene TRBJ1-1, with TRBD1 matching over 8 bases. Trimming cost V 6 bases and J 4 bases; bases outside gene matches: 4. The germline CDR1 and CDR2 sequences are ENHRY and SYGVKD. The CDR3 spans 13 residues. The CDR3 loop is CAIRDRDSTEAFF. The CDR3 coding sequence is TGTGCCATCAGGGACAGGGACAGCACTGAAGCTTTCTTT.

The chain is built from TRBV2 and TRBJ1-6, with a weak D call TRBD1 (5 bases). The CDR3 has 13 amino acids. Trimming cost V 4 bases and J 6 bases, with 7 bases left between them. Germline CDR1 is SNHLY and CDR2 is FYNNEI. The CDR3 loop is CASSGQSNSPLHF. The CDR3 nucleotides read TGTGCCAGCAGTGGACAGAGTAATTCACCCCTCCACTTT.

The V call is TRBV18, the J call TRBJ2-2; weak D call: TRBD1 (6 bases). CDR3 size: 16 residues. Trimming shortened V by 3 bases and J by 3 bases, and 14 bases separated the two germline ends. Germline CDR1 and CDR2: KGHSH and LQKENI. The CDR3 DNA reads TGTGCCAGCTCACCGGGGTCGGGACAACACACCGGGGAGCTGTTTTTT. Its protein product is CASSPGSGQHTGELFF.

The rearrangement links TRBV27 to TRBJ2-7, with 10 positions matching TRBD2. Per the germline V gene, CDR1 is MNHEY and CDR2 is SMNVEV (reference sequence). J gave up 2 bases and V 8 bases, and 15 bases lay outside the gene matches. There are 17 residues in the CDR3. DNA for the CDR3: TGTGCCAGCTCTCCCGGACTAGCGGAGCCGAGGCCCTACGAGCAGTACTTC. The encoded protein is CASSPGLAEPRPYEQYF.

This clone appeared a single time. This chain connects TRBV7-2 to TRBJ2-1, with 12 bases fitting TRBD2. V lost 3 bases and J lost 6; bases outside the gene matches: 3. Germline lookup yields CDR1 SGHTA and CDR2 FQGNSA. CDR3 length: 15 residues. CDR3 loop: CASSLGLAGPNEQFF. CDR3 DNA sequence: TGTGCCAGCAGCTTGGGACTAGCGGGCCCCAATGAGCAGTTCTTC.

The chain carries TRBV5-1 and TRBJ2-7, with 8 nucleotides matching TRBD2. The CDR3 runs to 13 residues. Germline-derived CDR1 and CDR2 are SGHRS and YFSETQ. The ends lost 3 bases at V and 3 bases at J; junction bases unmatched: 2. CDR3 sequence reads: CASSSGGGYEQYF. In nucleotides, the CDR3 is TGCGCCAGCAGCTCCGGGGGGGGCTACGAGCAGTACTTC.